Below, 31 T cell receptor beta chains from the same sample are listed, as sequenced in a study of T cell responses to AZD1222 COVID-19 vaccine. This table comes from immunoSEQ multiplex PCR, and its TCRdb copy is limited to in-frame clones, with some not included. The sample has about 93,000 clones, just over 85% seen once. This specimen was peripheral blood, taken on day 0 of AZD1222 vaccination. The receptors stem from an adult in good health.

This chain uses TRBV28 with TRBJ1-5; possible D gene TRBD1, 5 bases. This CDR3 region has 13 residues. Between the trimmed V and J ends, which lost 8 bases and 10 bases, there was a span of 18 bases. Germline V gene sequence: CDR1 MDHEN, CDR2 SYDVKM. CDR3 region: CASHGTASFPQHF. CDR3 coding DNA: TGTGCCAGCCACGGGACTGCCTCGTTTCCCCAGCATTTT.

The chain combines TRBV10-3 with TRBJ2-2; 9 positions match TRBD1. This CDR3 spans 15 amino acids. Trimming cost V 4 bases and J 4 bases; bases outside gene matches: 4. Germline V CDR1 and CDR2: ENHRY, SYGVKD. The CDR3 DNA is TGTGCCATCAGTGCGGGGACAGGGCCCACCGGGGAGCTGTTTTTT. Translation: CAISAGTGPTGELFF.

This chain links TRBV25-1 with TRBJ2-1, with 10 bases identical to TRBD1. Germline V CDR1 and CDR2: MGHDK, SYGVNS. The CDR3 extends over 15 amino acids. V trimming: 0 bases; J trimming: 6 bases; junction bases outside the gene matches: 2. CDR3 nucleotides: TGTGCCAGCAGTGAATACGGGACAGGGGTCAATGAGCAGTTCTTC. As protein: CASSEYGTGVNEQFF.

This clone appeared a single time. The chain is built from TRBV28 and TRBJ2-1; 14 positions agree with TRBD2. The CDR3 length is 16 residues. J was trimmed by 7 bases and V by 5 bases; bases with no gene match: 7. CDR1 MDHEN and CDR2 SYDVKM come from the germline V gene. The chain's CDR3 is CASSLLTSGRGNEQFF. DNA for the CDR3: TGTGCCAGCAGTCTCCTGACTAGCGGGAGGGGGAATGAGCAGTTCTTC.

This chain connects TRBV6-5 to TRBJ2-6; D gene ambiguous. Trimming removed 3 bases at V and 0 bases at J, with 6 bases between. Per the germline V gene, CDR1 is MNHEY and CDR2 is SVGAGI. This CDR3 is built from 15 residues. The CDR3 DNA follows: TGTGCCAGCAGTTATGGATTCTCTGGGGCCAACGTCCTGACTTTC. It codes for CASSYGFSGANVLTF.

The chain links TRBV13 to TRBJ2-1, with no clear D. The CDR3 consists of 16 residues. With 2 bases removed from V and 4 bases from J, the gap between germline ends came to 15 bases. The germline gives CDR1 PRHDT, CDR2 FYEKMQ (reference sequence). The CDR3 here is CASSLIPPDGYNEQFF. The DNA for the CDR3 is TGTGCCAGCAGCTTAATACCCCCGGACGGTTACAATGAGCAGTTCTTC.

The V call is TRBV20-1, the J call TRBJ1-1; D not certain. The CDR3 contains 11 residues. The V and J ends lost 5 bases and 8 bases respectively, with 12 bases between them. Germline V gives CDR1 DFQATT, CDR2 SNEGSKA (reference sequence). Written as DNA, the CDR3 is TGCAGTGCTCAGGACGGGCGCGAAGCTTTCTTT. As protein: CSAQDGREAFF.

Comments on this clone: This likely comes from a read error, as the CDR3 has no conserved phenylalanine or tryptophan at its end. It is unclear where the CDR3 begins or ends on the DNA, so no DNA is shown, and the CDR3 is as TCRdb lists it. The chain has TRBV28 and TRBJ2-7. Germline CDR1 is MDHEN and CDR2 is SYDVKM. The CDR3 region is 17 residues in length, termini included. The CDR3 is CASSFLAALPLPGLIVS.

The chain recombines TRBV7-3 with TRBJ1-5; tentatively, D is TRBD1 (5 bases). Germline V lookup: CDR1 SGHTA, CDR2 FQGTGA. The CDR3 sequence is 13 residues long. V was pared by 0 bases and J by 12 bases, with 12 bases between. CDR3 bases: TGTGCCAGCAGCTTAACAGTGGGAGGGGTCCAGCATTTT. It translates to CASSLTVGGVQHF.

This clone appeared once. The chain joins TRBV6-5 to TRBJ1-4; 7 bases fit TRBD1. With V trimmed by 6 bases and J by 4 bases, 5 bases remained unmatched. CDR1 is MNHEY, CDR2 SVGAGI, per germline. The CDR3 is made up of 14 amino acids. The CDR3 region is CASSLGTVNEKLFF. The CDR3 region has the DNA TGTGCCAGCAGCCTAGGGACAGTTAATGAAAAACTGTTTTTT.

The chain joins TRBV14 to TRBJ2-7, with TRBD2 matching 10 bases. CDR1 and CDR2 (germline): SGHDN, FVKESK. The CDR3 loop spans 16 amino acids. The junction had 8 bases not matched to a gene; V was cut back by 3 bases and J by 3 bases. The CDR3 sequence is CASSQYSGRYGYEQYF. The CDR3, as DNA: TGTGCCAGCAGCCAGTATAGCGGGAGGTACGGCTACGAGCAGTACTTC. Filled out from reference TRBV14 and TRBJ2-7, the complete variable domain reads EAGVTQFPSHSVIEKGQTVTLRCDPISGHDNLYWYRRVMGKEIKFLLHFVKESKQDESGMPNNRFLAERTGGTYSTLKVQPAELEDSGVYFCASSQYSGRYGYEQYFGPGTRLTVT.

The J gene is TRBJ2-1, the V gene TRBV13; a possible D gene is TRBD1 (5 bases). The V gene's germline CDR1 is PRHDT and CDR2 FYEKMQ (reference sequence). The CDR3 is 16 residues long. The ends were cut back, 1 base at V and 0 bases at J, with 10 bases in the middle. The CDR3 nucleotides read TGTGCCAGCAGCTTAGACGCACAGGCCTCCTACAATGAGCAGTTCTTC. This codes for CASSLDAQASYNEQFF.

The rearrangement joins TRBV18 to TRBJ1-4, with no clear D. The CDR3 loop spans 14 amino acids. CDR1 and CDR2 (germline): KGHSH, LQKENI. Trimming shortened V by 6 bases and J by 0 bases, and 8 bases separated the two germline ends. CDR3 residues: CASSPFATNEKLFF. The CDR3 bases are TGTGCCAGCTCGCCCTTTGCAACTAATGAAAAACTGTTTTTT. Variable domain in full (rest from reference TRBV18 and TRBJ1-4): NAGVMQNPRHLVRRRGQEARLRCSPMKGHSHVYWYRQLPEEGLKFMVYLQKENIIDESGMPKERFSAEFPKEGPSILRIQQVVRGDSAAYFCASSPFATNEKLFFGSGTQLSVL.

The J gene is TRBJ2-1, the V gene TRBV12-3 or TRBV12-4; TRBD1 aligns across 8 bases. The CDR3 has 13 residues. The V gene end was trimmed by 6 bases and the J gene end by 10 bases; junction bases not matched to a gene: 8. The CDR3 sequence: CASSRQGRREQFF. CDR3 DNA: TGTGCCAGCAGCCGACAGGGGCGCAGGGAGCAGTTCTTC.

This chain links TRBV7-9 with TRBJ2-1; D perhaps matches TRBD2 (6 bases). The CDR3 runs 17 residues. V was pared by 1 base and J by 0 bases, with 13 bases between. Germline CDR1 and CDR2: SEHNR and FQNEAQ (reference sequence). The CDR3 DNA follows: TGTGCCAGCAGCTTAGTAGGTCGGGGGACCTCCTACAATGAGCAGTTCTTC. Its protein product is CASSLVGRGTSYNEQFF.

The V and J genes are TRBV14 and TRBJ1-6; 7 nucleotides align to TRBD1. The CDR3 runs 13 residues. Trimming took 4 bases from V and 13 from J; bases not matched to a gene: 7. Per the germline V gene, CDR1 is SGHDN and CDR2 is FVKESK. The CDR3 region is CASSPRGRNPLHF. CDR3 coding DNA: TGTGCCAGCAGCCCTAGGGGGCGAAATCCCCTCCACTTT. The full variable domain, with the rest looked up from reference TRBV14 and TRBJ1-6, is EAGVTQFPSHSVIEKGQTVTLRCDPISGHDNLYWYRRVMGKEIKFLLHFVKESKQDESGMPNNRFLAERTGGTYSTLKVQPAELEDSGVYFCASSPRGRNPLHFGNGTRLTVT.

This chain uses TRBV5-1 with TRBJ1-4; possible D gene TRBD1, 5 bases. The germline V gene encodes CDR1 SGHRS and CDR2 YFSETQ. The CDR3 runs to 16 residues. Trimming shortened V by 0 bases and J by 0 bases, and 9 bases separated the two germline ends. CDR3 sequence (DNA): TGCGCCAGCAGCTTGGCAGGGCCCACAACTAATGAAAAACTGTTTTTT. Protein: CASSLAGPTTNEKLFF.

As concerns this clone: The same CDR3 is also encoded by other DNA sequences in this sample. The chain joins TRBV3-1 (or the pseudogene TRBV3-2) to TRBJ2-6; D remains ambiguous. Trimming removed 1 base from V and 0 bases from J, with 1 base in between. The CDR3 sequence is 14 residues long. Germline V gives CDR1 LGHDT, CDR2 YNNKEL (reference sequence). The DNA for the CDR3 is TGTGCCAGCAGCCAAGGCTCTGGGGCCAACGTCCTGACTTTC. Residues: CASSQGSGANVLTF.

This rearrangement joins TRBV28 to TRBJ1-4, with TRBD1 as a possible D gene (5 bases). The CDR3 extends over 18 amino acids. Germline CDR1 and CDR2: MDHEN and SYDVKM. V shed 1 base and J shed 2 bases, with 17 bases lying between them. The CDR3 coding sequence is TGTGCCAGCAGTTTATATGGTGCAGGGTACAGTACTAATGAAAAACTGTTTTTT. It encodes CASSLYGAGYSTNEKLFF. The variable domain in full, with the rest retrieved from reference TRBV28 and TRBJ1-4, is DVKVTQSSRYLVKRTGEKVFLECVQDMDHENMFWYRQDPGLGLRLIYFSYDVKMKEKGDIPEGYSVSREKKERFSLILESASTNQTSMYLCASSLYGAGYSTNEKLFFGSGTQLSVL.

The rearrangement joins TRBV6-6 to TRBJ2-7; 12 bases agree with TRBD1. Germline CDR1 reads MNHNY; CDR2 reads SVGAGI (reference sequence). The CDR3 has 15 amino acids. J gave up 3 bases and V 6 bases, and 6 bases lay outside the gene matches. CDR3 loop: CASRTGQGALYEQYF. The CDR3, as DNA: TGTGCCAGCAGGACGGGACAGGGGGCCCTCTACGAGCAGTACTTC.

The J gene is TRBJ2-1, the V gene TRBV5-1, with 10 bases matching TRBD1. CDR3 size: 14 residues. The germline CDR1 and CDR2 sequences are SGHRS and YFSETQ. The junction had 3 bases not matched to a gene; V was cut back by 2 bases and J by 7 bases. The CDR3 nucleotides read TGCGCCAGCAGCTTCGGGACAGGGGATAATGAGCAGTTCTTC. This gives the protein CASSFGTGDNEQFF.

The chain recombines TRBV18 with TRBJ1-6, with D possibly being TRBD1 (5 bases). Germline V gene data show CDR1 as KGHSH and CDR2 as LQKENI. This CDR3 is built from 19 residues. The germline V and J ends were trimmed by 2 bases and 7 bases, with 24 bases remaining between them. The CDR3 reads CASSPSPGRSPRLNSPLHF. The CDR3 DNA sequence: TGTGCCAGCTCACCATCCCCGGGACGGAGCCCTAGGTTGAATTCACCCCTCCACTTT.

This clone was counted between two and nine times. The rearrangement joins TRBV5-4 to TRBJ2-7; D may be TRBD1 (6 bases). CDR3 length: 16 amino acids. The germline V and J ends were trimmed by 3 bases and 0 bases, with 16 bases remaining between them. Germline V lookup: CDR1 SGHNT, CDR2 YYREEE (reference sequence). The CDR3 loop is CASSSSNRDTSYEQYF. The CDR3 DNA sequence: TGTGCCAGCAGCTCCTCCAACCGGGACACCTCCTACGAGCAGTACTTC. The full variable domain, with the rest looked up from reference TRBV5-4 and TRBJ2-7, is ETGVTQSPTHLIKTRGQQVTLRCSSQSGHNTVSWYQQALGQGPQFIFQYYREEENGRGNFPPRFSGLQFPNYSSELNVNALELDDSALYLCASSSSNRDTSYEQYFGPGTRLTVT.

The CDR3 loop reads CASSLRGYNEQFF. The CDR3 DNA follows: TGTGCCAGCAGCCTCCGGGGCTACAATGAGCAGTTCTTC. The chain is built from TRBV7-3 and TRBJ2-1, with D perhaps TRBD2 (5 bases). The length of the CDR3 is 13 residues. CDR1 and CDR2 (germline): SGHTA, FQGTGA. Trimming pared 5 bases from V and 3 bases from J, leaving 8 bases between.

The chain employs TRBV11-2 and TRBJ1-6; 8 nucleotides align to TRBD1. The V and J ends lost 2 bases and 5 bases, in that order; junction bases with no gene match: 2. The germline V gene has CDR1 SGHAT and CDR2 FQNNGV. This CDR3 has 15 residues. DNA for the CDR3: TGTGCCAGCAGCTTAACGGGACAGGATAATTCACCCCTCCACTTT. Translated: CASSLTGQDNSPLHF.

This chain uses TRBV7-8 with TRBJ2-6, with no clear D. Trimming shortened V by 0 bases and J by 3 bases, and 3 bases separated the two germline ends. The CDR3 covers 14 residues. Germline values: CDR1 SGHVS, CDR2 FQNEAQ. The CDR3 protein is CASSLASGANVLTF. As DNA, the CDR3 is TGTGCCAGCAGCTTAGCAAGTGGGGCCAACGTCCTGACTTTC.

This clone was counted between two and nine times. J is TRBJ2-4 and V is TRBV10-3; TRBD2 matches 13 bases. The CDR3 consists of 18 residues. V gave up 10 bases and J gave up 1 base; unmatched junction bases: 13. Germline CDR1 reads ENHRY; CDR2 reads SYGVKD. CDR3 nucleotides: TGTGCCACCAGCGAGGGGACTAGCGGGATAGGGGCCAAAAACATTCAGTACTTC. This codes for CATSEGTSGIGAKNIQYF.

The rearrangement uses TRBV27 and TRBJ2-5; 8 bases fit TRBD2. CDR1 and CDR2 from the germline V gene are MNHEY and SMNVEV (reference sequence). V gave up 5 bases and J gave up 7 bases; unmatched junction bases: 9. This CDR3 is 14 amino acids long. The CDR3 spells CASSMIAGHGTQYF. For the CDR3, the DNA is TGTGCCAGCAGTATGATAGCGGGGCACGGGACCCAGTACTTC.

The chain links TRBV6-2 or TRBV6-3 to TRBJ1-5, with D possibly TRBD1 on 5 matching bases. Looked up from germline, CDR1 is MNHEY and CDR2 is SVGEGT. The CDR3 has 14 amino acids. Trimming removed 0 bases from V and 7 bases from J, with 10 bases in between. The CDR3 nucleotides read TGTGCCAGCAGTTACTCGGGACGGGGCCAGCCCCAGCATTTT. Translation gives CASSYSGRGQPQHF.

The chain carries TRBV4-3 and TRBJ2-3, with unresolved D. The CDR3 is made up of 13 amino acids. V was trimmed by 0 bases and J by 10 bases, leaving 11 bases between them. Germline V gives CDR1 LGHNA, CDR2 YSLEER. The CDR3 DNA reads as TGCGCCAGCAGCCAAGATCGGGTAGGTTCGCAGTATTTT. Translated: CASSQDRVGSQYF.

The V and J genes are TRBV23-1 and TRBJ2-7; D ambiguous. TRBV23-1 is an open reading frame whose function is uncertain. CDR3 length: 13 amino acids. V was shortened by 1 base and J by 2 bases, with 6 bases between the two germline ends. The CDR3 DNA is TGCGCCAGCAGTCAATATCGGGCCTACGAGCAGTACTTC. This gives the protein CASSQYRAYEQYF.